This paragraph reports one T cell receptor beta chain. The data are from a study of shared clonotypes between healthy human individuals. Across the whole study: The donors, two women and a few men, were aged 18 to 49.

TCRdb keeps only in-frame clones here, not all; method: immunoSEQ multiplex PCR. This table holds 2 million to 3 million clones, under 95% found once. With 5 bases removed from V and 3 bases from J, the gap between germline ends came to 16 bases. Germline loops: CDR1 SGHVS, CDR2 FNYEAQ. The CDR3 runs to 15 residues. Partitioning of CD4+ cells yielded a CD45RA+ naive subset and a CD45RA-negative memory subset. The sequence was collected from a man younger than 35 in good health. Some clones in this sample may be carry-over from other donors' samples. The V and J genes are TRBV7-6 and TRBJ1-2; a possible D gene is TRBD1 (6 bases). The sequenced material came from naive CD4+ T cells from PBMCs. Subset specified: CD45RA+ positively selected. The CDR3: CASSPGQQGYYGYTF. CDR3 sequence (DNA): TGTGCCAGCAGCCCTGGACAGCAAGGGTACTATGGCTACACCTTC.